Sequencing of this T cell receptor (beta chain) was carried out in a study of shared T cell receptors in the human thymus. Germline lookup yields CDR1 SGHRS and CDR2 YFSETQ. There are 16 residues in the CDR3. Trimming removed 0 bases from V and 10 bases from J; junction bases left unmatched: 13. This clone has a single count. Sequencing used immunoSEQ multiplex PCR; TCRdb keeps in-frame clones, though not all of them. The table shows hundreds of thousands of clones, with approximately 90% occurring only once. The data were also submitted as part of a second study, on human thymus T cells. This second study says: Corrective cardiac operations yielded the resected thymus tissue.

This receptor was identified in a boy younger than two with a congenital heart defect. The chain links TRBV5-1 to TRBJ2-1, with 7 bases aligning to TRBD2. The sample consisted of thymocytes. CDR3 nucleotides: TGCGCCAGCAGCTTGGCAGCAGGTGGACGGGGAGGGGAGCAGTTCTTC. Protein: CASSLAAGGRGGEQFF.